Below are 6 T cell receptor beta chains sequenced from a single sample in a study of cytomegalovirus exposure and HLA in healthy donors. Amplification used 60 Vbeta primers and 13 Jbeta primers. Clones were read by immunoSEQ multiplex PCR, and TCRdb kept only the in-frame ones, dropping some. The sample contains around 99,000 clones, approximately 70% of which appear only once. The sequenced sample consisted of PBMCs. These receptors all stem from a middle-aged man in good health and CMV-seronegative.

The rearrangement joins TRBV4-3 to TRBJ1-1; TRBD1 is a possible D gene (5 bases). Germline lookup yields CDR1 LGHNA and CDR2 YSLEER. V was cut by 5 bases and J by 2 bases, with 12 bases left in between. The CDR3 loop spans 14 amino acids. The CDR3 nucleotides are TGCGCCAGCAGCGGCGGGGGTGGTAACACTGAAGCTTTCTTT. Protein product: CASSGGGGNTEAFF.

This clone was detected only once. The chain is built from TRBV4-3 and TRBJ1-1, with a possible D match to TRBD1 (5 bases). CDR3 length equals 15 residues. CDR1 is LGHNA and CDR2 is YSLEER in the germline V gene. Trimming pared 1 base from V and 5 bases from J, leaving 14 bases between. CDR3: CASSQVLGGGTEAFF. The CDR3 coding sequence is TGCGCCAGCAGCCAAGTTCTCGGGGGGGGGACTGAAGCTTTCTTT.

This clone was recorded only once. This chain joins TRBV5-4 and TRBJ2-1; 8 nucleotides line up with TRBD2. Germline V gene data show CDR1 as SGHNT and CDR2 as YYREEE (reference sequence). The CDR3 runs 17 residues. The ends lost 0 bases at V and 9 bases at J; junction bases unmatched: 14. In DNA, the CDR3 is TGTGCCAGCAGCTTGGACGGGACGGGGGGGCTCGCCGGTGAGCAGTTCTTC. Translated, it gives CASSLDGTGGLAGEQFF.

CDR3 sequence: CASSPTGAGANVLTF. CDR3 nucleotides: TGTGCCAGCAGCCCAACAGGGGCCGGGGCCAACGTCCTGACTTTC. This sequence joins TRBV9 and TRBJ2-6, with 7 nucleotides matching TRBD1. V gave up 4 bases and J gave up 4 bases; unmatched junction bases: 5. The CDR3 is made up of 15 amino acids. The germline V gene encodes CDR1 SGDLS and CDR2 YYNGEE.

The chain couples TRBV18 to TRBJ1-1, with TRBD1 matching over 9 bases. CDR3 length equals 13 residues. Germline CDR1 and CDR2: KGHSH and LQKENI. J gave up 11 bases and V 3 bases, and 7 bases lay outside the gene matches. In DNA, the CDR3 is TGTGCCAGCTCACCGGACAGGGGCCGGGACGCTTTCTTT. This codes for CASSPDRGRDAFF.

This clone was picked up a small number of times. The rearrangement joins TRBV6-6 to TRBJ1-6; unclear D gene. CDR1 is MNHNY, CDR2 SVGAGI, per germline (reference sequence). Deletions cut 6 bases from V and 10 bases from J, with 13 bases between. This CDR3 contains 13 residues. The CDR3 spells CASRSGEGSPLHF. The CDR3 DNA is TGTGCCAGCAGATCCGGGGAAGGATCACCCCTCCACTTT.